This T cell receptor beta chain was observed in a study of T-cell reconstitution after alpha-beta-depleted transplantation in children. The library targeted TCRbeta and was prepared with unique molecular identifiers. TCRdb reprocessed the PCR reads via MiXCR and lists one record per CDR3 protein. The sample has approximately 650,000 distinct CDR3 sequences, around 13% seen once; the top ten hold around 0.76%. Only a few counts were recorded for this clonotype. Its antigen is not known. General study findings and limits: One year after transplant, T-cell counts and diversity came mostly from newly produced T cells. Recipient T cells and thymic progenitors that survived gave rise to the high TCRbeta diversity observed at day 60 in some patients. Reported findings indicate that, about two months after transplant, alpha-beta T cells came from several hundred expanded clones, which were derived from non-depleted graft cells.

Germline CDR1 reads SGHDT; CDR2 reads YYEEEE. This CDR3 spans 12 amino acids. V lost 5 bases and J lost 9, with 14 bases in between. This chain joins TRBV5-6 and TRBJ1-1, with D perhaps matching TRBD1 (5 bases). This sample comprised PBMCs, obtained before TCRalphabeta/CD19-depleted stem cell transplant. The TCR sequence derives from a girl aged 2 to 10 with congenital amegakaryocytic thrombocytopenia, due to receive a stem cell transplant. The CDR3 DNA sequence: TGTGCCAGCAGTCGGCTCGGGGCTCAAGCTTTCTTT. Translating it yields CASSRLGAQAFF.